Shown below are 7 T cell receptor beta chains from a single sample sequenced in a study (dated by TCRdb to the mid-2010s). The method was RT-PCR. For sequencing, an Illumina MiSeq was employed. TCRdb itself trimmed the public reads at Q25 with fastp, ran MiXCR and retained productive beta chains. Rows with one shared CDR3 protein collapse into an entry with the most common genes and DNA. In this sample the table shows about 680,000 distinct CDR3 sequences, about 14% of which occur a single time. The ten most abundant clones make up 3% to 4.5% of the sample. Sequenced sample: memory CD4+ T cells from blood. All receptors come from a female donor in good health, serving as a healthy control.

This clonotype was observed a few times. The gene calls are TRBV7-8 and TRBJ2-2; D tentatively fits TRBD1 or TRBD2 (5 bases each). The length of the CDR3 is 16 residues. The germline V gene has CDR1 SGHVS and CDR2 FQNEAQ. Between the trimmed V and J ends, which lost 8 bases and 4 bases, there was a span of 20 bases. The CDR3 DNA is TGTGCCAGCTCGTTCCGGGACGGGTTGGTCACCGGGGAGCTGTTTTTT. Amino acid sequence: CASSFRDGLVTGELFF.

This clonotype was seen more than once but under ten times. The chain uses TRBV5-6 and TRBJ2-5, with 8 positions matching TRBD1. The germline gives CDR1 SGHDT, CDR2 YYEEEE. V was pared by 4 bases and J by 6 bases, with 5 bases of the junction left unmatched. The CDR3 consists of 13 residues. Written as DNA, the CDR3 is TGTGCCAGCAGCCGTCGGGACAGGAAGACCCAGTACTTC. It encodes CASSRRDRKTQYF.

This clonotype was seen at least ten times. The CDR3 DNA reads TGTGCCAGCAGTTACCGACTAGCGGGAGTTAGGGATACGCAGTATTTT. Translation: CASSYRLAGVRDTQYF. The rearrangement links TRBV6-5 to TRBJ2-3, with 12 bases fitting TRBD2. The CDR3 loop spans 16 amino acids. With V trimmed by 2 bases and J by 6 bases, 6 bases remained unmatched. CDR1 MNHEY and CDR2 SVGAGI come from the germline V gene.

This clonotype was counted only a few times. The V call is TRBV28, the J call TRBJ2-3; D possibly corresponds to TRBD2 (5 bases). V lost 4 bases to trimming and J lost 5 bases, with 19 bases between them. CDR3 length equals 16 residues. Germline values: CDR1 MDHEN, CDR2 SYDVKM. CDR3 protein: CASSSPLWGGGDTQYF. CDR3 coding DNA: TGTGCCAGCAGTTCCCCCCTTTGGGGTGGAGGAGATACGCAGTATTTT.

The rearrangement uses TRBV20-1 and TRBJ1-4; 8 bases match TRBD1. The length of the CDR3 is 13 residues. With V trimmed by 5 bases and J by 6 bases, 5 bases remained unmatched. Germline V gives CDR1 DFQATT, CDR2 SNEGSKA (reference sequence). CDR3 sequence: CSARTGMDEKLFF. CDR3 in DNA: TGCAGTGCTCGGACAGGGATGGATGAAAAACTGTTTTTT.

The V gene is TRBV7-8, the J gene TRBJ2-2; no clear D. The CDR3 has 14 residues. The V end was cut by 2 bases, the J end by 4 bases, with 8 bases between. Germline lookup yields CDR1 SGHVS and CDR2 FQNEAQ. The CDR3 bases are TGTGCCAGCAGCTTATCGGCCACCACCGGGGAGCTGTTTTTT. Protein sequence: CASSLSATTGELFF.

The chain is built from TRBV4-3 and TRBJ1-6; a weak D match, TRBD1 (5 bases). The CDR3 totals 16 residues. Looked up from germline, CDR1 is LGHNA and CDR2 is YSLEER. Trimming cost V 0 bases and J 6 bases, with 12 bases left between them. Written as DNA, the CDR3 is TGCGCCAGCAGCCAAGATTCCGGGGCTGCTAATTCACCCCTCCACTTT. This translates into CASSQDSGAANSPLHF.